The clone carrying this T cell receptor beta chain has ten or more counts. iRepertoire HTBI primers and Arm-PCR of CDR3 regions built TCR beta libraries. TCRdb reprocessed the multiplex PCR reads via MiXCR and lists one record per CDR3 protein. The sample carries about 440,000 distinct CDR3 sequences, around 14% recorded once. The entry originates in a study of regulatory T cells in long-lasting Graves disease. Documented time point: newly diagnosed GD, antithyroid drugs for less than 3 months. From RNA extracted from PBMCs, the TCR library was made. These data were also filed under a second study, of T cells in Graves' hyperthyroidism and ophthalmopathy. That source reports: The study used the HTBI primer set for a first-round RT-PCR of the TCR CDR3.

The input for sequencing was peripheral blood mononuclear cells (PBMCs), taken at new diagnosis, from a patient treated with antithyroid drugs. This receptor was taken from a woman aged 25 to 39 with Graves disease.

The CDR3 DNA is TGCAGTGTGACTAGCGGGAGGGACGAAGAAGAGACCCAGTACTTC. This gives the protein CSVTSGRDEEETQYF. This chain joins TRBV20-1 and TRBJ2-5; TRBD2 matches at 14 bases. Germline V CDR1 and CDR2: DFQATT, SNEGSKA (reference sequence). V lost 7 bases, J lost 3 bases, and 7 bases stayed unmatched. The CDR3 is 15 amino acids.